The 11 T cell receptor beta chains below were found in one sample sequenced in a study of blood T cells in healthy people across ages. A sample-barcoded 5' primer and a J-beta primer mix were used in a second PCR of roughly 7 to 11 cycles. TCRdb re-analysed the 5' RACE reads in MiXCR, keeping a single row per CDR3 protein. The sample consists of 1,500,000 or so distinct CDR3 sequences, 35% to 45% of them appearing once. The sample comprised blood. The receptors were sampled from a woman aged 18-29 years in good health.

This clonotype was counted a few times. The rearrangement uses TRBV29-1 and TRBJ1-2; TRBD1 matches at 10 bases. The ends lost 6 bases at V and 7 bases at J; junction bases unmatched: 14. The CDR3 is 15 residues long. Germline V gene data show CDR1 as SQVTM and CDR2 as ANQGSEA. This CDR3 reads CSVILPGQGFSGYTF. DNA for the CDR3: TGCAGCGTGATTCTACCGGGACAGGGGTTTTCTGGCTACACCTTC.

The table lists this clonotype with a few counts. This chain joins TRBV5-4 and TRBJ2-3; D is possibly TRBD1 or TRBD2 (5 bases each). The V end was cut by 10 bases, the J end by 3 bases, with 27 bases between. The CDR3 is 17 amino acids. Per the germline V gene, CDR1 is SGHNT and CDR2 is YYREEE (reference sequence). In DNA form, the CDR3 reads TGTGCCTGCATGCCCCCCGGGAAGGGGAAAGGAACAGATACGCAGTATTTT. It translates to CACMPPGKGKGTDTQYF.

Remarks on this clonotype: Relative to the germline gene, one junction end is altered; a read error may explain this. V is TRBV3-1 and J is TRBJ2-7; no firm D call. The CDR3 consists of 14 residues. Germline CDR1 LGHDT, CDR2 YNNKEL (reference sequence). The CDR3 DNA is TGTGCCAGCAGCCAAGGAATCAAGCCCTACGGGCAGTACTTC. It translates to CASSQGIKPYGQYF.

Notes on this clonotype: An end of the junction does not agree with germline; a read error may underlie this. The chain employs TRBV7-9 and TRBJ2-3, with D unresolved. CDR3 length equals 12 residues. CDR1 and CDR2 (germline): SEHNR, FQNEAQ (reference sequence). In nucleotides, the CDR3 is TGTTCCAGAAGCTACCGTAGAGATACGCAGTATTTT. The encoded protein is CSRSYRRDTQYF.

This clonotype has a handful of counts. The chain carries TRBV7-2 and TRBJ2-7, with a weak D call TRBD1 (5 bases). The V end lost 5 bases, the J end lost 0 bases, and 14 bases lay between the germline ends. Germline-derived CDR1 and CDR2 are SGHTA and FQGNSA. The CDR3 has 15 residues. CDR3 region: CASSPFQGSSYEQYF. Written as DNA, the CDR3 is TGTGCCAGCAGCCCTTTTCAGGGCAGCTCCTACGAGCAGTACTTC.

This clonotype was recorded many times. One end of the junction is discordant with germline, which a read error may explain. The CDR3 here is CASSAQGADTQYF. CDR3 DNA: TGCGCCAGCAGCGCACAGGGGGCAGATACGCAGTATTTT. The chain couples TRBV7-9 to TRBJ2-3; 8 bases map to TRBD1. Germline V gene data show CDR1 as SEHNR and CDR2 as FQNEAQ (reference sequence). CDR3 length equals 13 residues.

There are a few counts of this clonotype. The V call is TRBV7-9, the J call TRBJ1-2; D remains unclear. CDR1 and CDR2 from the germline V gene are SEHNR and FQNEAQ (reference sequence). The V gene lost 0 bases and the J gene lost 13 bases, with 12 bases spanning the gap. This CDR3 is built from 12 residues. The CDR3 bases are TGTGCCAGCAGCTTAGCGCTTACCGCCTTCACCTTC. Encoded protein: CASSLALTAFTF.

This chain joins TRBV28 and TRBJ2-2, with D maybe TRBD1 (5 bases). Germline V gene data show CDR1 as MDHEN and CDR2 as SYDVKM. The CDR3 spans 14 residues. V lost 5 bases and J lost 6, with 13 bases in between. The CDR3 DNA reads TGTGCCAGCAGTCAAAAAAGGGGATCCGGGGAGCTGTTTTTT. This encodes CASSQKRGSGELFF.

V usage is TRBV4-1 and J usage is TRBJ2-7; TRBD2 matches at 7 bases. Germline V gene data show CDR1 as MGHRA and CDR2 as YSYEKL. CDR3 length: 13 residues. Trimming cost V 1 base and J 10 bases; bases outside gene matches: 7. The CDR3 region has the DNA TGCGCCAGCAGCCAAGGGACTAGTTTGGCCCAGTACTTC. Translated, it gives CASSQGTSLAQYF.

The chain combines TRBV7-9 with TRBJ1-2; 9 positions agree with TRBD1. V shed 5 bases, J shed 8 bases, and the junction held 6 bases outside the gene matches. Germline V gene lookup returns CDR1 SEHNR and CDR2 FQNEAQ (reference sequence). This CDR3 is built from 13 residues. CDR3 amino acids: CASSAGQGVGYTF. CDR3 coding DNA: TGTGCCAGCAGCGCGGGACAGGGTGTCGGCTACACCTTC.

This clonotype was picked up a small number of times. The chain combines TRBV10-3 with TRBJ1-1; 9 bases align to TRBD1. The trim removed 1 base at V and 1 base at J, leaving 1 base unmatched. CDR3 size: 15 residues. Germline V gene data show CDR1 as ENHRY and CDR2 as SYGVKD. CDR3 region: CAISEWGQGNTEAFF. In DNA form, the CDR3 reads TGTGCCATCAGTGAGTGGGGACAGGGGAACACTGAAGCTTTCTTT.